A single sample gave rise to the 17 T cell receptor beta chains below, sequenced in a study of blood T cells in healthy people across ages. A J-beta primer mix and a sample-barcoded 5' primer were used in a second PCR of roughly 7 to 12 cycles. One entry per CDR3 protein results from TCRdb running MiXCR on the 5' RACE reads. The sample includes around 800,000 distinct CDR3 sequences, more than 25% seen only once; the top ten take approximately 2.9%. This sample was shared with a second study, whose subject was T cells of mothers and their children.

Sequencing was done on a sample of blood. These receptors were obtained from a boy aged 10-17 years in good health.

This clonotype was seen only a few times. The CDR3 DNA is TGTGCCAGCAGTTACTCCCCAGCGGGGGGATACAATGAGCAGTTCTTC. This gives the protein CASSYSPAGGYNEQFF. The chain links TRBV6-5 to TRBJ2-1, with 9 bases fitting TRBD2. Trimming took 0 bases from V and 4 from J; bases not matched to a gene: 4. The CDR3 covers 16 residues. CDR1 is MNHEY, CDR2 SVGAGI, per germline.

This clonotype was seen a few times. The chain is built from TRBV11-2 and TRBJ2-6; 10 nucleotides agree with TRBD1. The CDR3 has 19 amino acids. J gave up 3 bases and V 2 bases, and 10 bases lay outside the gene matches. The germline gives CDR1 SGHAT, CDR2 FQNNGV. CDR3 loop: CASSLRSTGGFRGANVLTF. The CDR3 bases are TGTGCCAGCAGCTTAAGGTCGACAGGGGGCTTTCGTGGGGCCAACGTCCTGACTTTC.

The chain carries TRBV11-2 and TRBJ2-6; unclear D gene. The CDR3 covers 18 residues. Trimming left V 7 bases short and J 0 bases short, with 19 bases between. The germline CDR1 and CDR2 sequences are SGHAT and FQNNGV. Here the CDR3 DNA reads TGTGCCAGCACCATTGCAGGTCATACTGTCTCTGGGGCCAACGTCCTGACTTTC. The encoded protein is CASTIAGHTVSGANVLTF.

This clonotype came up a few times. V gene TRBV5-1 combines with J gene TRBJ2-5; TRBD2 matches 8 bases. The CDR3 contains 15 residues. Germline values: CDR1 SGHRS, CDR2 YFSETQ. J gave up 3 bases and V 3 bases, and 7 bases lay outside the gene matches. CDR3 DNA sequence: TGCGCCAGCAGCTATTTTCCGGGACTAGAAGAGACCCAGTACTTC. Its translation is CASSYFPGLEETQYF.

The chain links TRBV10-3 to TRBJ2-5, with 8 nucleotides matching TRBD2. The V segment lost 6 bases and the J segment 0 bases; nucleotides outside the gene matches: 3. The V gene's germline CDR1 is ENHRY and CDR2 SYGVKD. The CDR3 has 14 amino acids. The CDR3 bases are TGTGCCATCAGAAGCGGGGGTTACCAAGAGACCCAGTACTTC. This encodes CAIRSGGYQETQYF.

The table lists this clonotype with a few counts. The chain joins TRBV5-1 to TRBJ1-5, with D unclear. Germline lookup yields CDR1 SGHRS and CDR2 YFSETQ. V lost 4 bases and J 4 bases, leaving 15 bases between the germline ends. The CDR3 loop spans 15 amino acids. In nucleotides, the CDR3 is TGCGCCAGCAGCCCTAACCCAGGTCCGAATCAGCCCCAGCATTTT. This encodes CASSPNPGPNQPQHF.

The V call is TRBV6-1, the J call TRBJ2-3; TRBD1 matches 8 bases. CDR3 length: 15 amino acids. Germline assignment: CDR1 MNHNS and CDR2 SASEGT. V was pared by 6 bases and J by 6 bases, with 11 bases of the junction left unmatched. CDR3 region: CASRRTGHNKDTQYF. CDR3 nucleotide sequence: TGTGCCAGCAGGAGGACAGGGCATAATAAGGATACGCAGTATTTT.

This clonotype was recorded only once. The chain couples TRBV18 to TRBJ1-1; D call uncertain. The V gene lost 2 bases and the J gene lost 1 base, with 5 bases spanning the gap. This CDR3 is 13 amino acids long. CDR1 and CDR2 from the germline V gene are KGHSH and LQKENI. The CDR3 DNA sequence: TGTGCCAGCTCACCAGGCAAGAACACTGAAGCTTTCTTT. It translates to CASSPGKNTEAFF.

A few counts support this clonotype. The chain uses TRBV28 and TRBJ2-2; 9 nucleotides line up with TRBD1. The CDR3 covers 17 residues. The germline gives CDR1 MDHEN, CDR2 SYDVKM. Trimming removed 3 bases from V and 5 bases from J; junction bases left unmatched: 10. This CDR3 reads CASSFGQGWSQTGELFF. For the CDR3, the DNA is TGTGCCAGCAGTTTTGGACAGGGGTGGTCTCAGACCGGGGAGCTGTTTTTT. The complete variable domain, with remaining parts taken from reference TRBV28 and TRBJ2-2, reads DVKVTQSSRYLVKRTGEKVFLECVQDMDHENMFWYRQDPGLGLRLIYFSYDVKMKEKGDIPEGYSVSREKKERFSLILESASTNQTSMYLCASSFGQGWSQTGELFFGEGSRLTVL.

The V gene is TRBV20-1, the J gene TRBJ1-1, with 7 bases identical to TRBD1. V was clipped by 3 bases and J by 1 base; unmatched bases: 5. Germline-derived CDR1 and CDR2 are DFQATT and SNEGSKA (reference sequence). This CDR3 is 14 amino acids long. CDR3 sequence: CSARLGTANTEAFF. CDR3 DNA: TGCAGTGCTAGGCTCGGGACAGCGAACACTGAAGCTTTCTTT.

This clonotype was seen more than once but under ten times. This chain links TRBV7-9 with TRBJ2-5, with 11 bases that match TRBD1. The J call may be faulty, since TRBJ2-1 better matches the DNA end. The CDR3 has 15 amino acids. Germline V CDR1 and CDR2: SEHNR, FQNEAQ (reference sequence). CDR3 in amino acids: CASSPAGTGGNEQFF. CDR3 in DNA: TGTGCCAGCAGTCCGGCAGGGACAGGGGGCAATGAGCAGTTCTTC.

Written as DNA, the CDR3 is TGTGCCAGCAGTGAAGTCGGCAGGGTAGAGACCCAGTACTTC. As protein: CASSEVGRVETQYF. The J gene is TRBJ2-5, the V gene TRBV2; possibly TRBD1 for D (5 bases). Trimming cost V 1 base and J 4 bases, with 10 bases left between them. Germline V gene lookup returns CDR1 SNHLY and CDR2 FYNNEI. The CDR3 covers 14 residues.

This CDR3 reads CSVPRTSGNEQFF. The CDR3 nucleotides are TGCAGCGTCCCTAGGACTAGCGGGAATGAGCAGTTCTTC. The chain links TRBV29-1 to TRBJ2-1; 11 nucleotides line up with TRBD2. This CDR3 spans 13 amino acids. The V segment lost 6 bases and the J segment 7 bases; nucleotides outside the gene matches: 5. The germline V gene has CDR1 SQVTM and CDR2 ANQGSEA.

This clonotype occurred a few times. The rearrangement links TRBV5-1 to TRBJ1-5; the D is unclear. CDR1 and CDR2 from the germline V gene are SGHRS and YFSETQ. The germline V and J ends were trimmed by 4 bases and 7 bases, with 12 bases remaining between them. The CDR3 is 13 amino acids. The CDR3 DNA reads as TGCGCCAGCAGCCGGGATGCAGAACAGCCCCAGCATTTT. Protein sequence: CASSRDAEQPQHF.

The chain carries TRBV21-1 and TRBJ2-7. TRBV21-1 is given as a pseudogene. The CDR3 covers 16 residues. The CDR3 region has the DNA TGTGCCAGCAGCAAAGCCCTTATGCTGTTTTCCTACGAGCAGTACTTC. Protein product: CASSKALMLFSYEQYF.

In this sample, this clonotype turned up a few times. The V gene is TRBV5-1, the J gene TRBJ2-5, with 7 nucleotides matching TRBD1. The last part of the DNA fits TRBJ2-7 better; the J call may be wrong. This CDR3 has 15 residues. Per the germline V gene, CDR1 is SGHRS and CDR2 is YFSETQ. The CDR3 loop is CASSILGQIYYEQYF. CDR3 DNA sequence: TGCGCCAGCAGCATACTGGGACAGATTTACTACGAGCAGTACTTC.

This clonotype was counted only a few times. The V and J genes are TRBV20-1 and TRBJ1-5, with 7 bases aligning to TRBD1. Germline V gene data show CDR1 as DFQATT and CDR2 as SNEGSKA (reference sequence). This CDR3 spans 14 amino acids. Unmatched junction bases numbered 5, after V lost 5 bases and J lost 1 base. Here the CDR3 reads CSAHPGQSNQPQHF. DNA for the CDR3: TGCAGTGCTCACCCGGGACAGAGCAATCAGCCCCAGCATTTT.